The next 13 T cell receptor beta chains were all read from a single sample in a study of shared clonotypes between healthy human individuals (dated by TCRdb to about 2020). Preparation of the library involved the immunoSEQ multiplex PCR assay. TCRdb carries this immuneACCESS record with in-frame sequences only. Its versions omit some clonotypes, under half of them owing to an unresolved V gene in the studies checked, with the rest unexplained. The sample contains nearly 1 million clones, roughly 72% of them found a single time. The ten most abundant clones make up approximately 1.5% of the sample. Sequencing input: memory CD4+ T cells sorted from blood. The cell subset or site label here, explained by the study, means: CD45RA-negative fraction. Every receptor here comes from a young man in good health.

V gene TRBV12-2 combines with J gene TRBJ1-6. TRBV12-2 is a pseudogene. The CDR3 length is 15 residues. The CDR3 sequence: CASRLAAGGDSPLHF. The CDR3 bases are TGTGCAAGTCGCTTAGCTGCGGGCGGGGATTCACCCCTCCACTTT.

The chain has TRBV19 and TRBJ2-3; D is possibly TRBD1 or TRBD2 (5 bases each). The V end was cut by 8 bases, the J end by 6 bases, with 15 bases between. CDR1 and CDR2 (germline): LNHDA, SQIVND (reference sequence). This CDR3 is built from 13 residues. The DNA of the CDR3 is TGTGCCAGTGTCGAACGAGGGGCGGATACGCAGTATTTT. Protein: CASVERGADTQYF.

This sequence joins TRBV6-1 and TRBJ2-7, with 8 nucleotides matching TRBD1. This CDR3 has 19 residues. Looked up from germline, CDR1 is MNHNS and CDR2 is SASEGT. V gave up 2 bases and J gave up 2 bases; unmatched junction bases: 17. DNA of the CDR3: TGTGCCAGCAGTGAATACGAGGGCAGGGGGCTAACAAGGGCCTACGAGCAGTACTTC. Its translation: CASSEYEGRGLTRAYEQYF.

This chain links TRBV27 with TRBJ2-5; 9 bases align to TRBD1. The V gene's germline CDR1 is MNHEY and CDR2 SMNVEV (reference sequence). Unmatched junction bases numbered 7, after V lost 0 bases and J lost 2 bases. The CDR3 contains 17 residues. This CDR3 reads CASSLSHRGTGQETQYF. CDR3 DNA: TGTGCCAGCAGTTTATCGCATAGGGGGACAGGGCAAGAGACCCAGTACTTC.

CDR3: CASSSLGTSQGGELFF. CDR3 sequence (DNA): TGCGCCAGCAGCTCTTTGGGGACCTCCCAGGGCGGGGAGCTGTTTTTT. The V gene is TRBV5-1, the J gene TRBJ2-2; the D gene could be TRBD1 or TRBD2 (5 bases each). This CDR3 is built from 16 residues. Between the trimmed V and J ends, which lost 3 bases and 7 bases, there was a span of 19 bases. Germline V gene data show CDR1 as SGHRS and CDR2 as YFSETQ.

The chain uses TRBV28 and TRBJ1-2; D not certain. The CDR3 contains 13 residues. Germline-derived CDR1 and CDR2 are MDHEN and SYDVKM. The V end lost 1 base, the J end lost 8 bases, and 11 bases lay between the germline ends. The CDR3 region has the DNA TGTGCCAGCAGTTTATTGTTGGGGTCGGGCTACACCTTC. It yields the protein CASSLLLGSGYTF.

The rearrangement uses TRBV2 and TRBJ2-5; 10 bases match TRBD2. The CDR3 loop spans 15 amino acids. CDR1 is SNHLY and CDR2 is FYNNEI in the germline V gene. V dropped 1 base and J dropped 4; count of bases not matched to a gene: 3. CDR3 protein: CASSEGLAGVETQYF. The CDR3, as DNA: TGTGCCAGCAGTGAAGGGCTAGCGGGAGTAGAGACCCAGTACTTC.

V gene TRBV5-1 combines with J gene TRBJ2-3, with 12 bases matching TRBD2. Unmatched junction bases numbered 4, after V lost 5 bases and J lost 0 bases. CDR3 length: 16 residues. CDR1 SGHRS and CDR2 YFSETQ come from the germline V gene. The CDR3 sequence: CASRGGLAGSTDTQYF. CDR3 DNA sequence: TGCGCCAGCAGGGGCGGACTAGCGGGGAGCACAGATACGCAGTATTTT.

This clone showed up just once. The chain recombines TRBV5-1 with TRBJ1-4, with 9 nucleotides matching TRBD1. The CDR3 length is 15 residues. The junction had 7 bases not matched to a gene; V was cut back by 2 bases and J by 8 bases. The germline gives CDR1 SGHRS, CDR2 YFSETQ. In DNA, the CDR3 is TGCGCCAGCAGCTTTGTGACAGGGGGAGGAGAAAAACTGTTTTTT. Translation: CASSFVTGGGEKLFF.

This chain joins TRBV28 and TRBJ2-7; tentative D call: TRBD1 (5 bases). The CDR3 sequence is 15 residues long. V dropped 2 bases and J dropped 4 bases, with 15 bases sitting between them. Germline loops: CDR1 MDHEN, CDR2 SYDVKM. The DNA for the CDR3 is TGTGCCAGCAGTTTAAAACCAGGGCCTTTATACGAGCAGTACTTC. Protein: CASSLKPGPLYEQYF.

This rearrangement joins TRBV11-2 to TRBJ2-1; 7 nucleotides line up with TRBD2. Germline loops: CDR1 SGHAT, CDR2 FQNNGV. The CDR3 has 17 amino acids. The V gene end was trimmed by 4 bases and the J gene end by 0 bases; junction bases not matched to a gene: 9. The CDR3 DNA is TGTGCCAGCAGCTCCAAACTAGCGCCCGACTCCTACAATGAGCAGTTCTTC. Translation: CASSSKLAPDSYNEQFF. The full variable domain, with the rest looked up from reference TRBV11-2 and TRBJ2-1, is EAGVAQSPRYKIIEKRQSVAFWCNPISGHATLYWYQQILGQGPKLLIQFQNNGVVDDSQLPKDRFSAERLKGVDSTLKIQPAKLEDSAVYLCASSSKLAPDSYNEQFFGPGTRLTVL.

This clone was seen a few times. Here the CDR3 reads CASSTQTGQKADTQYF. The CDR3 DNA sequence: TGTGCCAGCAGCACCCAGACAGGTCAGAAGGCAGATACGCAGTATTTT. This rearrangement joins TRBV5-6 to TRBJ2-3, with D possibly TRBD1 on 6 matching bases. The V gene's germline CDR1 is SGHDT and CDR2 YYEEEE. The CDR3 loop spans 16 amino acids. The V end was cut by 4 bases, the J end by 4 bases, with 19 bases between.

The V and J genes are TRBV5-4 and TRBJ2-1; 7 nucleotides line up with TRBD2. Germline-derived CDR1 and CDR2 are SGHNT and YYREEE (reference sequence). The CDR3 consists of 15 residues. V trimming: 2 bases; J trimming: 7 bases; junction bases outside the gene matches: 9. CDR3 residues: CASSFLAERRNEQFF. In DNA, the CDR3 is TGTGCCAGCAGCTTCCTAGCGGAACGGAGGAATGAGCAGTTCTTC.